This TCR beta chain was identified during a study of blood T cell repertoires in COVID-19. As for the study in general: Acute and convalescent COVID-19 specimens originated in the United States, Italy and Spain. PBMCs, B-cell-depleted T cells, or T cells provided the cDNA or gDNA that made up the material.

As handled by the study authors: The assay estimated nucleated cells by amplifying reference gene primers. The data were produced by immunoSEQ multiplex PCR, yet TCRdb's version contains in-frame clones alone and is incomplete. The DNA gave D and trimming, while V, J and clone size come from that table. This sample carries roughly 180,000 clones, 70% to 80% of them seen once, and the ten largest clones take 8.5% to 10%. The germline V gene has CDR1 SNHLY and CDR2 FYNNEI. The length of the CDR3 is 12 residues. Trimming shortened V by 5 bases and J by 6 bases, and 11 bases separated the two germline ends.

The origin of this receptor is a woman in her fifties or sixties with active or convalescent COVID-19. Sample: peripheral blood. The V and J genes are TRBV2 and TRBJ2-7, with D tentatively TRBD1 (6 bases). The CDR3 DNA follows: TGTGCCAGCAGTTTACAGGGATTCGAGCAGTACTTC. This codes for CASSLQGFEQYF.